These 6 T cell receptor beta chains share one sample of origin, sequenced in a study of monozygotic twins with inflammatory bowel disease. TCRdb re-called the 5' RACE reads; every CDR3 protein appears as one record, without DNA. This repertoire includes some 440,000 distinct CDR3 sequences. The material sequenced was blood. These receptors originate from a human donor with ulcerative colitis or Crohn's disease, or a healthy co-twin of an affected twin (not recorded which).

This sequence joins TRBV11-2 and TRBJ1-1. This CDR3 is built from 15 residues. Germline V gene lookup returns CDR1 SGHAT and CDR2 FQNNGV. The CDR3 protein is CASSPAGPFGDEAFF.

The genes are TRBV7-2 and TRBJ2-7. This CDR3 is 15 amino acids long. The germline CDR1 and CDR2 sequences are SGHTA and FQGNSA. CDR3 loop: CASSFEGQGLYEQYF.

The gene calls are TRBV27 and TRBJ2-4; TCRdb's D call, TRBD1, is unchecked because there is no DNA. This CDR3 contains 14 residues. The germline V gene has CDR1 MNHEY and CDR2 SMNVEV (reference sequence). CDR3: CASSLNRLENIQYF.

Here the CDR3 reads CASSLGLAGGPGETQYF. This chain uses TRBV19 with TRBJ2-5; the D call of TRBD2 rests on TCRdb alone, since no DNA is present to check it. There are 17 residues in the CDR3. CDR1 and CDR2 from the germline V gene are LNHDA and SQIVND (reference sequence).

The rearrangement links TRBV20-1 to TRBJ2-1; the TRBD2 assignment by TCRdb is unverifiable without DNA. The CDR3 is 16 residues long. Germline V CDR1 and CDR2: DFQATT, SNEGSKA (reference sequence). The CDR3 sequence is CSARVVAGASYNEQFF.

The genes are TRBV20-1 and TRBJ1-1. Germline V gene sequence: CDR1 DFQATT, CDR2 SNEGSKA (reference sequence). CDR3 length equals 12 residues. CDR3 amino acids: CSAEGKNTEAFF.